The 9 T cell receptor beta chains reported below all come from one sample, sequenced in a study of blood T cells in healthy people across ages. A sample-barcoded 5' primer and a J-beta primer mix were used in a second PCR of roughly 7 to 11 cycles. TCRdb reanalysed the 5' RACE reads using MiXCR and keeps one entry per CDR3 protein. Among about 1,400,000 distinct CDR3 sequences listed, 42% were seen once. Sequencing input: blood. The receptors were sampled from a woman aged 18-35 years in good health.

V usage is TRBV2 and J usage is TRBJ2-1; 9 bases match TRBD2. The CDR3 runs to 15 residues. The V gene's germline CDR1 is SNHLY and CDR2 FYNNEI. V was pared by 2 bases and J by 7 bases, with 6 bases of the junction left unmatched. The CDR3 region has the DNA TGTGCCAGCAGTGAATCCGGGACTAGCCTTAATGAGCAGTTCTTC. Translated: CASSESGTSLNEQFF.

The CDR3 DNA is TGTGCCAGCAGTGAATTGGGGAGGACAAGCGAAAAACTGTTTTTT. The encoded protein is CASSELGRTSEKLFF. The J gene is TRBJ1-4, the V gene TRBV25-1, with D perhaps matching TRBD1 (5 bases). This CDR3 is built from 15 residues. The V end was cut by 1 base, the J end by 8 bases, with 14 bases between. Germline CDR1 MGHDK, CDR2 SYGVNS.

The V gene is TRBV6-5, the J gene TRBJ2-1; D perhaps matches TRBD2 (5 bases). The CDR3 extends over 15 amino acids. Trimming cost V 2 bases and J 9 bases, with 17 bases left between them. The germline gives CDR1 MNHEY, CDR2 SVGAGI. Here the CDR3 reads CASSYGVLGLGEQFF. In DNA, the CDR3 is TGTGCCAGCAGTTACGGGGTACTAGGGTTAGGTGAGCAGTTCTTC.

The V and J genes are TRBV29-1 and TRBJ2-7; D is perhaps TRBD1 (6 bases). From germline, CDR1 is SQVTM and CDR2 ANQGSEA. The CDR3 is 12 residues long. Trimming removed 5 bases at V and 5 bases at J, with 13 bases between. CDR3 nucleotide sequence: TGCAGCGTTTCCCAGGGGCTCAACGAGCAGTACTTC. Amino acid sequence: CSVSQGLNEQYF.

The CDR3 region has the DNA TGTGCCAGCAGCCAACGCCGGCAAGGTTACAATGAGCAGTTCTTC. This encodes CASSQRRQGYNEQFF. The chain links TRBV3-1 to TRBJ2-1, with D hard to call. V was pared by 2 bases and J by 4 bases, with 12 bases between. Looked up from germline, CDR1 is LGHDT and CDR2 is YNNKEL (reference sequence). There are 15 residues in the CDR3.

The chain joins TRBV30 to TRBJ1-5, with D uncertain. This CDR3 has 14 residues. V was pared by 5 bases and J by 9 bases, with 20 bases between. The germline V gene has CDR1 GTSNPN and CDR2 SVGIG (reference sequence). The CDR3 DNA reads as TGTGCCTGGGACACGGGTGCTTCGGGTGGGCCCCAGCATTTT. Translation gives CAWDTGASGGPQHF.

The chain recombines TRBV5-5 with TRBJ1-1; D unclear. The length of the CDR3 is 16 residues. The V gene lost 4 bases and the J gene lost 0 bases, with 16 bases spanning the gap. The germline gives CDR1 SGHKS, CDR2 YYEKEE (reference sequence). CDR3 in amino acids: CASSAFMLPMNTEAFF. The CDR3 region has the DNA TGTGCCAGCAGCGCCTTTATGCTACCCATGAACACTGAAGCTTTCTTT. Variable domain in full (rest from reference TRBV5-5 and TRBJ1-1): DAGVTQSPTHLIKTRGQQVTLRCSPISGHKSVSWYQQVLGQGPQFIFQYYEKEERGRGNFPDRFSARQFPNYSSELNVNALLLGDSALYLCASSAFMLPMNTEAFFGQGTRLTVV.

There are a few counts of this clonotype. The V call is TRBV20-1, the J call TRBJ2-7; possibly TRBD1 or TRBD2 for D (5 bases each). In germline, CDR1 is DFQATT, CDR2 SNEGSKA (reference sequence). Trimming cost V 3 bases and J 1 base, with 10 bases left between them. The CDR3 has 13 amino acids. CDR3 protein: CSARGRPSYEQYF. In nucleotides, the CDR3 is TGCAGTGCTAGGGGACGCCCGTCCTACGAGCAGTACTTC.

This clonotype was detected only a few times. The genes are TRBV3-1 and TRBJ1-2; D is uncertain. Germline CDR1 is LGHDT and CDR2 is YNNKEL (reference sequence). V lost 2 bases and J lost 2, with 12 bases in between. This CDR3 spans 15 amino acids. The CDR3 region has the DNA TGTGCCAGCAGCCAAAGAGCCGGATCGAACTATGGCTACACCTTC. Amino acids: CASSQRAGSNYGYTF.